The 10 T cell receptor beta chains listed next were all sequenced from one sample in a study of cytomegalovirus exposure and HLA in healthy donors (dated by TCRdb to the late 2010s). Library prep was done by the immunoSEQ multiplex PCR assay. As stored in TCRdb, this immuneACCESS dataset retains in-frame rearrangements with V and J assigned. A fraction of the clones does not appear; measured against another copy, unresolved V genes explain less than half of the discrepancy, and the remainder lacks a known reason. The sample has some 260,000 clones on record, roughly 87% of them singletons. The ten largest clones add up to approximately 12% of the sample. Sequences were obtained from PBMCs. Every receptor here comes from a man aged 18 to 29 in good health and CMV-seropositive.

The V call is TRBV5-4, the J call TRBJ1-2, with a tentative D call TRBD1 (5 bases). Trimming took off 4 bases at V and 6 bases at J, with 16 bases between the two ends. In germline, CDR1 is SGHNT, CDR2 YYREEE (reference sequence). This CDR3 has 14 amino acids. Here the CDR3 DNA reads TGTGCCAGCAGCCCTCGAGGGGCGCTTCATGGCTACACCTTC. Amino acid sequence: CASSPRGALHGYTF.

The chain joins TRBV6-1 to TRBJ1-2; unclear D gene. The CDR3 is 14 residues long. CDR1 and CDR2 (germline): MNHNS, SASEGT. With 5 bases removed from V and 6 bases from J, the gap between germline ends came to 16 bases. The CDR3 loop reads CASSTPVTIDGYTF. CDR3 sequence (DNA): TGTGCCAGCAGTACCCCGGTGACAATCGATGGCTACACCTTC.

This clone was seen a single time. This chain joins TRBV11-1 and TRBJ1-1; no clear D. Germline V lookup: CDR1 SGHAT, CDR2 FQDESV (reference sequence). Trimming left V 5 bases short and J 3 bases short, with 10 bases between. This CDR3 spans 13 amino acids. The CDR3 region has the DNA TGTGCCAGCAGCCCCCGAGAGTACACTGAAGCTTTCTTT. Protein product: CASSPREYTEAFF.

This chain links TRBV11-2 with TRBJ2-1; D might be TRBD2 (5 bases). The V end lost 0 bases, the J end lost 4 bases, and 10 bases lay between the germline ends. The germline gives CDR1 SGHAT, CDR2 FQNNGV. The CDR3 extends over 15 amino acids. CDR3 protein: CASSLDLAGYNEQFF. The DNA of the CDR3 is TGTGCCAGCAGCTTAGATCTAGCTGGTTACAATGAGCAGTTCTTC.

This chain uses TRBV9 with TRBJ2-1, with D possibly being TRBD1 (5 bases). Germline CDR1 SGDLS, CDR2 YYNGEE. Trimming shortened V by 0 bases and J by 9 bases, and 13 bases separated the two germline ends. The CDR3 runs 14 residues. The CDR3 DNA reads as TGTGCCAGCAGCGTAGAGCAGGGCATGACTGAGCAGTTCTTC. It specifies CASSVEQGMTEQFF.

The J gene is TRBJ1-1, the V gene TRBV6-5; D call uncertain. The germline CDR1 and CDR2 sequences are MNHEY and SVGAGI. The length of the CDR3 is 15 residues. The germline V and J ends were trimmed by 0 bases and 3 bases, with 11 bases remaining between them. The CDR3 spells CASSYSVAVDTEAFF. CDR3 nucleotides: TGTGCCAGCAGTTACTCCGTGGCCGTGGACACTGAAGCTTTCTTT.

This clone was recorded once. The rearrangement joins TRBV19 to TRBJ1-3; D unclear. There are 15 residues in the CDR3. V was clipped by 5 bases and J by 0 bases, with 11 bases between them. From germline, CDR1 is LNHDA and CDR2 SQIVND (reference sequence). CDR3 DNA: TGTGCCAGTAGTGTAAACGAGGACTCTGGAAACACCATATATTTT. This sequence encodes CASSVNEDSGNTIYF.

The gene calls are TRBV30 and TRBJ2-7, with 14 nucleotides matching TRBD2. From germline, CDR1 is GTSNPN and CDR2 SVGIG (reference sequence). This CDR3 has 17 amino acids. J gave up 2 bases and V 2 bases, and 8 bases lay outside the gene matches. In DNA, the CDR3 is TGTGCCTGGAGTAGAAACCCGGGACTAGCGGGGGCCTACGAGCAGTACTTC. Protein sequence: CAWSRNPGLAGAYEQYF.

The chain recombines TRBV5-1 with TRBJ2-7; tentatively, D is TRBD1 (6 bases). CDR3 size: 15 residues. The V gene lost 0 bases and the J gene lost 5 bases, with 15 bases spanning the gap. The V gene's germline CDR1 is SGHRS and CDR2 YFSETQ. CDR3 region: CASSLVRTVGHEQYF. Here the CDR3 DNA reads TGCGCCAGCAGCTTGGTCCGGACAGTTGGCCACGAGCAGTACTTC.

J is TRBJ2-1 and V is TRBV5-8; D gene unclear. The CDR3 consists of 11 residues. The germline gives CDR1 SGHTS, CDR2 YDEGEE. V was clipped by 0 bases and J by 12 bases, with 7 bases between them. In nucleotides, the CDR3 is TGTGCCAGCAGCTTGGTATGGGGGCAGTTCTTC. It is translated as CASSLVWGQFF.